The clone carrying this T cell receptor (beta chain) has more than one count but fewer than ten. This sample was taken from a study of blood T cell repertoires in COVID-19. In the study overall: Acute-phase and convalescent COVID-19 samples originated in the United States, Italy and Spain. In each case, the material was cDNA or gDNA derived from T cells, B-cell-depleted T cells, or PBMCs.

In the original workflow: Counts of nucleated cells, estimated from reference gene primer amplification, were obtained. Assay used: immunoSEQ multiplex PCR; TCRdb lists only in-frame clones, some missing. Clonal size and the V and J genes are those of that table, whereas D and trimming came from the DNA. The data show over 85,000 clones, with around 68% seen just once and 6% to 8% held by the top ten. Trimming shortened V by 0 bases and J by 0 bases, and 10 bases separated the two germline ends. The CDR3 has 15 residues. CDR1 is SGHDT and CDR2 is YYEEEE in the germline V gene. The chain recombines TRBV5-6 with TRBJ2-7, with D possibly matching TRBD2 (5 bases). The receptor was isolated from a woman aged 55-70 years with acute or convalescent COVID-19. Sequencing was done on a sample of peripheral blood. CDR3: CASSLGRVHSYEQYF. The CDR3 bases are TGTGCCAGCAGCTTGGGGCGGGTTCACTCCTACGAGCAGTACTTC. Together with reference TRBV5-6 and TRBJ2-7, the CDR3 gives the full variable domain: DAGVTQSPTHLIKTRGQQVTLRCSPKSGHDTVSWYQQALGQGPQFIFQYYEEEERQRGNFPDRFSGHQFPNYSSELNVNALLLGDSALYLCASSLGRVHSYEQYFGPGTRLTVT.